This T cell receptor beta chain derives from a study of a mutant IDH1 vaccine in newly diagnosed glioma. Study as a whole: Vaccines were begun 4-6 weeks after radiotherapy alone, or with temozolomide cycles.

Unmatched junction bases numbered 5, after V lost 2 bases and J lost 7 bases. The CDR3 has 15 residues. Germline V gene sequence: CDR1 WNHNN, CDR2 SYGVQD (reference sequence). The sample's time point: week 47, end of study. All doses held 300 ug of mutant IDH1 20-mer peptide, with topical imiquimod. The table lists this clone with a few counts. The target antigen is unknown. The data were produced by immunoSEQ multiplex PCR, yet TCRdb's version contains in-frame clones alone and is incomplete. The sample holds around 60,000 clones; around 83% are singletons and the top ten take 3.8%. The source material was PBMCs, sampled from a glioma patient whose treatment included an IDH1 peptide vaccine. V and J are TRBV10-1 and TRBJ1-1, with TRBD1 identical over 12 bases. The receptor's source is a young man with glioma. DNA of the CDR3: TGCGCCAGCAGTGAGGCCGGGACAGGGGGCTTTGAAGCTTTCTTT. It translates to CASSEAGTGGFEAFF.